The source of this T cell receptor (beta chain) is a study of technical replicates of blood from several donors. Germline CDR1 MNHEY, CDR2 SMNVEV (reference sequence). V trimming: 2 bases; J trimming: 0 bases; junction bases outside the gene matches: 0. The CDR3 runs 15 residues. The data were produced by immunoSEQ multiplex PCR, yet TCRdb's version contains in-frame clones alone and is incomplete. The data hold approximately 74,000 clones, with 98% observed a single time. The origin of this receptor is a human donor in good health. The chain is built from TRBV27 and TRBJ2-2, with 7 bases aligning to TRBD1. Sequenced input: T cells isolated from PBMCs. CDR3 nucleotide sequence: TGTGCCAGCAGTTTACAGGGGGCGAACACCGGGGAGCTGTTTTTT. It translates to CASSLQGANTGELFF.